The 4 T cell receptor beta chains given below trace back to one sample, sequenced in a study of radiation and T cells in renal cell carcinoma. The repertoire was sequenced with immunoSEQ multiplex PCR; TCRdb's copy has only in-frame clones and lacks some. The sample lists about 150,000 clones; about 87% were seen once. Time point noted: baseline pretreatment blood. Noted treatment: 15 Gy SBRT to primary tumor, nephrectomy 4 weeks later. Source: blood, taken from a patient whose treatment included radiotherapy and nephrectomy. Receptor source: a woman in her seventies with renal cell carcinoma.

This chain links TRBV2 with TRBJ1-1; D is possibly TRBD1 (5 bases). Trimming removed 4 bases at V and 0 bases at J, with 9 bases between. This CDR3 contains 14 residues. Germline loops: CDR1 SNHLY, CDR2 FYNNEI. The CDR3 DNA is TGTGCCAGCAGTGGAGTGACAGTGAACACTGAAGCTTTCTTT. It codes for CASSGVTVNTEAFF.

The chain combines TRBV25-1 with TRBJ1-6; 7 bases line up with TRBD1. Trimming removed 5 bases from V and 5 bases from J; junction bases left unmatched: 3. The CDR3 runs 14 residues. Germline lookup yields CDR1 MGHDK and CDR2 SYGVNS. CDR3: CASSSTGNNSPLHF. CDR3 coding DNA: TGTGCCAGCAGTTCGACAGGGAATAATTCACCCCTCCACTTT. The full variable domain, completed using reference TRBV25-1 and TRBJ1-6, is EADIYQTPRYLVIGTGKKITLECSQTMGHDKMYWYQQDPGMELHLIHYSYGVNSTEKGDLSSESTVSRIRTEHFPLTLESARPSHTSQYLCASSSTGNNSPLHFGNGTRLTVT.

V gene TRBV9 combines with J gene TRBJ2-7; the match to TRBD1 covers 8 bases. The CDR3 loop spans 14 amino acids. Germline values: CDR1 SGDLS, CDR2 YYNGEE. V shed 3 bases, J shed 4 bases, and the junction held 6 bases outside the gene matches. In DNA, the CDR3 is TGTGCCAGCAGCGGAGGACAGGGAAGGTACGAGCAGTACTTC. This sequence encodes CASSGGQGRYEQYF.

V usage is TRBV11-3 and J usage is TRBJ2-7; D remains ambiguous. V was pared by 1 base and J by 2 bases, with 12 bases between. Germline CDR1 and CDR2: SGHNT and YENEEA. CDR3 size: 15 residues. The CDR3 coding sequence is TGTGCCAGCAGCTTAGTAACTACCCCGACCTACGAGCAGTACTTC. It translates to CASSLVTTPTYEQYF.